Below, one T cell receptor beta chain is given with its context. In this sample, this clonotype turned up many times. The antigen it recognizes is unknown. The input lacks base qualities; no much larger clone sits a single base away. V is reduced by 1 base and J by 6 bases, leaving a spacing of 18 bases between them. The CDR3 runs 16 residues from the cysteine to the phenylalanine. Solely the CDR3 DNA is kept, with 48 bases framed from the first base. As encoded in the germline V gene, CDR1 is MDHEN while CDR2 is SYDVKM. In the ophthalmopathy patients, disease was moderately to severely active, with a Clinical Activity Score of 3 or more, a NOSPECS grade of 4 or more, and a duration of less than 3 months. The study excluded patients with uncontrolled infections, other autoimmune diseases, pregnancy or lactation. Diagnoses relied on clinical symptoms, serum thyroxine and TRAb, thyroid ultrasound and orbital computed tomography. PBMCs were separated from around 9.1 ml of fresh peripheral blood using Ficoll-Paque density gradient centrifugation. Total RNA was extracted using Trizol reagent, and RNA quality was assessed on an Agilent 2100 Bioanalyzer.

This sample was taken from a study of T cells in Graves' hyperthyroidism and ophthalmopathy (dated by TCRdb to the late 2010s). Some background on the complete study: Peripheral blood samples were taken at the time of initial diagnosis, prior to any treatment. An independent validation cohort of fewer than 20 hyperthyroidism patients and roughly 16 patients who later progressed to ophthalmopathy tested prospective prediction of ophthalmopathy. To identify TCR V-J signatures that set the groups apart, the researchers used a discovery cohort of roughly 100 patients, made up of 43 with Graves' ophthalmopathy and approximately 57 with stable Graves' hyperthyroidism. Following sampling, methimazole starting at 30 mg daily was given to hyperthyroidism patients, and high-dose intravenous methylprednisolone was given to ophthalmopathy patients. The paper describes TCR Vbeta CDR3 sequencing of 140 or so peripheral blood samples, made up of roughly 45 ophthalmopathy patients, around 78 hyperthyroidism patients and 17 progressor patients. The roughly 90 discovery patients were divided at random into training and test sets in a 7:3 ratio. The study also compared thyroid tissue and blood T-cell repertoires from roughly 6 Graves' hyperthyroidism patients.

The TCR beta CDR3 regions were amplified from RNA transcripts. The TCR CDR3 was subjected to a first round of RT-PCR using the HTBI primer set and the Qiagen OneStep RT-PCR kit. The libraries were constructed in a second round of multiplex PCR and then size-selected and purified. Libraries were sequenced paired-end with 100 bp reads on an Illumina HiSeq2000. The study's own analysis went as follows. Raw data were processed with SOAPnuke, discarding reads with adapters, uncalled bases, mean Phred below 15, or no exact constant-primer or identifier match. High-quality paired reads were merged with COPE v1.2.5, and unique nucleotide sequences were defined as clonotypes. Clonotypes were aligned to IMGT TRBV, TRBD and TRBJ reference segments using MiTCR v1.1. The analysis included only V-J combinations with a frequency above 0.0001, which together covered approximately 99% of the repertoires. A TCS score was defined as the ratio between F50 (clonal expansion) and ExV (chaos), using BLOSUM62-based TCRdist between CDR3 peptides within each V-J. Welch's t-statistics and random forest reduced around 550 V-J features to about 13, which were used in a naive Bayes classifier (R e1071). TCRdb applied fastp at Q25 and MiXCR to the public reads, then kept only in-frame beta chains. When rows share a CDR3 protein, they turn into one entry using the most common DNA and genes. TCRdb, not the original authors, processed these V and J calls. This sample is represented by hundreds of thousands of distinct CDR3 sequences; roughly 22% of them were singletons. The ten largest clones add up to over 55% of the sample.

The paper as a whole reports these results and caveats: Most expanded thyroid clonotypes (frequency above 0.001) were also detected in blood, suggesting blood repertoires may reflect thyroid immune responses. In validation, progression to ophthalmopathy was predicted by the model with 70.59% sensitivity and 72% to 85% specificity, a median of approximately 6.5 months before onset. Sample size was not statistically predetermined, and investigators were not blinded to group allocation. In cross-validation, a model built on a 13 V-J signature told ophthalmopathy apart from stable hyperthyroidism with approximately 90% sensitivity and roughly 81% specificity, and in testing the same model reached 80%/75%.

Sequencing was carried out using blood. The source is a young man with Graves' ophthalmopathy. The sequence joins TRBV28 to TRBJ1-1; the best D guess is TRBD1, with 5 bases matching. The nucleotide sequence is TGTGCCAGCAGTTTATTTGCCGGGACGCCCAAGTCTGAAGCTTTCTTT. It translates to CASSLFAGTPKSEAFF.